These T cell receptor beta chains were read from a single sample in a study of T cells in Graves' hyperthyroidism and ophthalmopathy. MiXCR, applied by TCRdb to the multiplex PCR reads, yields one record per CDR3 protein. The repertoire holds around 190,000 distinct CDR3 sequences, roughly 17% seen once, with roughly 49% in the top ten. Sequencing was carried out using blood. The source is a woman aged 50 to 65 with Graves' hyperthyroidism. CDR3s include the opening cysteine and the closing phenylalanine or tryptophan. The D gene is left open where the match is weak. For some rows the clone size is stated as once, few or many, or as a class when expanded; others skip it.

clone size: many; J gene: TRBJ2-2; D gene: TRBD2; V gene: TRBV15; CDR3 DNA: TGTGCCACCAGCAGGGATTCCCCGACTAGCGGGAGTGTGACCGGGGAGCTGTTTTTT; CDR3 protein: CATSRDSPTSGSVTGELFF
clone size: many; J gene: TRBJ2-1; D gene: TRBD1; V gene: TRBV3-1; CDR3 DNA: TGTGCCAGCAGCCAAGGACAGGGGGCGGCGGGTGAGCAGTTCTTC; CDR3 protein: CASSQGQGAAGEQFF
clone size: -; J gene: TRBJ1-4; D gene: -; V gene: TRBV5-6; CDR3 DNA: TGTGCCAGCAGCGCAGGCAGAACTAATGAAAAACTGTTTTTT; CDR3 protein: CASSAGRTNEKLFF
clone size: many; J gene: TRBJ2-2; D gene: -; V gene: TRBV10-3; CDR3 DNA: TGTGCCATCAGTGAGCAGGAAGGCACCGGGGAGCTGTTTTTT; CDR3 protein: CAISEQEGTGELFF
clone size: few; J gene: TRBJ1-1; D gene: TRBD1; V gene: TRBV5-1; CDR3 DNA: TGCGCCAGCAGCTCGGCCGGGGCAGGGGGGTCGAACACTGAAGCTTTCTTT; CDR3 protein: CASSSAGAGGSNTEAFF
clone size: -; J gene: TRBJ1-3; D gene: -; V gene: TRBV27; CDR3 DNA: TGTGCCAGCAGACAGTCCTCCTCTGGAAACACCATATATTTT; CDR3 protein: CASRQSSSGNTIYF
clone size: -; J gene: TRBJ2-7; D gene: TRBD1; V gene: TRBV19; CDR3 DNA: TGTGCCAGTAGTATAGATCTGGGGACAGCCGTTCTGCAGTACTTC; CDR3 protein: CASSIDLGTAVLQYF
clone size: many; J gene: TRBJ2-1; D gene: -; V gene: TRBV6-1; CDR3 DNA: TGTGCCCTCAGTCGGGCAGGGTTAAATTACAATGAGCAGTTCTTC; CDR3 protein: CALSRAGLNYNEQFF
clone size: -; J gene: TRBJ1-6; D gene: -; V gene: TRBV18; CDR3 DNA: TGTGCCAGCTCACCACCGGGGAGAGGTCGCGGCTCACCCCTCCACTTT; CDR3 protein: CASSPPGRGRGSPLHF
clone size: -; J gene: TRBJ2-7; D gene: TRBD2; V gene: TRBV7-9; CDR3 DNA: TGTGCCAGCCGCTGCCCTAGGGTCGAGCGGGAGGGTAACGGGCAGTACTTC; CDR3 protein: CASRCPRVEREGNGQYF
clone size: many; J gene: TRBJ1-3; D gene: -; V gene: TRBV29-1; CDR3 DNA: TGCAGCGTTGACGTCCGCTCTGGAAACACCATATATTTT; CDR3 protein: CSVDVRSGNTIYF
clone size: few; J gene: TRBJ2-6; D gene: -; V gene: TRBV6-5; CDR3 DNA: TGTGCCAGCAGTTACTCGGGCCGCTCTGGGGCCAACGTCCTGACTTTC; CDR3 protein: CASSYSGRSGANVLTF